Presented here are 17 T cell receptor beta chains from one specimen sequenced in a study of T cell responses to AZD1222 COVID-19 vaccine. Clones were read by immunoSEQ multiplex PCR, and TCRdb kept only the in-frame ones, dropping some. This sample has about 130,000 clones, with around 85% found just once. The material sequenced was peripheral blood, taken on day 0 of AZD1222 vaccination. Receptors originate from an adult in good health.

This chain uses TRBV6-6 with TRBJ1-5; 7 positions agree with TRBD1. CDR1 is MNHNY and CDR2 is SVGAGI in the germline V gene (reference sequence). CDR3 length: 16 residues. Losses at the gene ends were 5 bases for V and 4 bases for J; bases not matched to a gene: 11. The CDR3 loop reads CASSRPRQGANQPQHF. In DNA, the CDR3 is TGTGCCAGCAGTCGACCTCGACAGGGCGCTAATCAGCCCCAGCATTTT.

This chain links TRBV28 with TRBJ1-2, with 9 bases lining up with TRBD1. Germline lookup yields CDR1 MDHEN and CDR2 SYDVKM. This CDR3 region has 14 residues. Germline trimming cut 6 bases from V and 5 bases from J; bases unmatched to any gene: 7. DNA of the CDR3: TGTGCCAGCAGGGTTGGACAGGGGTCGTATGGCTACACCTTC. This encodes CASRVGQGSYGYTF.

J is TRBJ1-1 and V is TRBV2; tentative D call: TRBD1 (6 bases). V was shortened by 4 bases and J by 1 base, with 10 bases between the two germline ends. In germline, CDR1 is SNHLY, CDR2 FYNNEI. CDR3 size: 14 residues. The CDR3 nucleotides are TGTGCCAGCAGTGGACAGGTGACGAACACTGAAGCTTTCTTT. It is translated as CASSGQVTNTEAFF.

This chain uses TRBV6-1 with TRBJ1-5; TRBD1 matches at 8 bases. Germline assignment: CDR1 MNHNS and CDR2 SASEGT. The CDR3 contains 17 residues. V lost 4 bases, J lost 2 bases, and 10 bases stayed unmatched. CDR3 coding DNA: TGTGCCAGCAGTGGAAGACAGGGGCCTGGGGGCAATCAGCCCCAGCATTTT. Its protein product is CASSGRQGPGGNQPQHF.

The V and J genes are TRBV30 and TRBJ1-1; 9 positions agree with TRBD1. From germline, CDR1 is GTSNPN and CDR2 SVGIG (reference sequence). Unmatched junction bases numbered 5, after V lost 5 bases and J lost 1 base. The CDR3 spans 14 residues. In DNA, the CDR3 is TGTGCCTGGCAACAGGGGGCGGAGAACACTGAAGCTTTCTTT. This sequence encodes CAWQQGAENTEAFF. The complete variable domain, with remaining parts taken from reference TRBV30 and TRBJ1-1, reads SQTIHQWPATLVQPVGSPLSLECTVEGTSNPNLYWYRQAAGRGLQLLFYSVGIGQISSEVPQNLSASRPQDRQFILSSKKLLLSDSGFYLCAWQQGAENTEAFFGQGTRLTVV.

V and J are TRBV5-1 and TRBJ1-3; no reliable D call. V gave up 0 bases and J gave up 4 bases, with 8 bases separating them. CDR3 length: 14 residues. Germline CDR1 SGHRS, CDR2 YFSETQ. The CDR3, as DNA: TGCGCCAGCAGCTTGGAAGGTTTCGGAAACACCATATATTTT. Residues: CASSLEGFGNTIYF.

The chain couples TRBV9 to TRBJ1-5; no firm D call. CDR1 and CDR2 (germline): SGDLS, YYNGEE. The CDR3 is 15 amino acids. V was pared by 0 bases and J by 0 bases, with 7 bases between. DNA for the CDR3: TGTGCCAGCAGCGTAGGCGGGGTTAGCAATCAGCCCCAGCATTTT. Translated: CASSVGGVSNQPQHF.

The chain is built from TRBV6-5 and TRBJ2-7; D is possibly TRBD2 (6 bases). Trimming took off 2 bases at V and 7 bases at J, with 12 bases between the two ends. Germline CDR1 reads MNHEY; CDR2 reads SVGAGI. There are 13 residues in the CDR3. The CDR3, as DNA: TGTGCCAGCAGTTACGACGGGGCGGGGGAGCAGTACTTC. It specifies CASSYDGAGEQYF.

V is TRBV18 and J is TRBJ1-1; 8 nucleotides match TRBD1. V lost 4 bases to trimming and J lost 8 bases; unmatched junction nucleotides: 6. The CDR3 is 13 amino acids. CDR1 is KGHSH, CDR2 LQKENI, per germline. This CDR3 is CASSLGQGREAFF. CDR3 coding DNA: TGTGCCAGCTCACTAGGACAGGGCCGGGAAGCTTTCTTT.

The chain employs TRBV18 and TRBJ1-5, with TRBD1 matching over 10 bases. Germline V gene sequence: CDR1 KGHSH, CDR2 LQKENI. The CDR3 totals 15 residues. V dropped 3 bases and J dropped 6; count of bases not matched to a gene: 5. CDR3 nucleotide sequence: TGTGCCAGCTCACCTGGGACAGGGGTTGGTCAGCCCCAGCATTTT. Translation gives CASSPGTGVGQPQHF. The variable domain in full, with the rest retrieved from reference TRBV18 and TRBJ1-5, is NAGVMQNPRHLVRRRGQEARLRCSPMKGHSHVYWYRQLPEEGLKFMVYLQKENIIDESGMPKERFSAEFPKEGPSILRIQQVVRGDSAAYFCASSPGTGVGQPQHFGDGTRLSIL.

The rearrangement links TRBV2 to TRBJ2-3, with 7 bases fitting TRBD2. Germline CDR1 SNHLY, CDR2 FYNNEI. This CDR3 comprises 15 residues. V gave up 4 bases and J gave up 4 bases; unmatched junction bases: 8. This CDR3 is CASSVGGGGPDTQYF. The CDR3 bases are TGTGCCAGCAGTGTCGGCGGGGGAGGGCCAGATACGCAGTATTTT.

V gene TRBV7-2 combines with J gene TRBJ1-5, with D possibly matching TRBD1 (5 bases). The V end was cut by 1 base, the J end by 5 bases, with 6 bases between. CDR1 and CDR2 from the germline V gene are SGHTA and FQGNSA. This CDR3 is built from 13 residues. DNA of the CDR3: TGTGCCAGCAGCTTAGGCAGGGATCAGCCCCAGCATTTT. Translating it yields CASSLGRDQPQHF. Using reference TRBV7-2 and TRBJ1-5 for the parts outside the CDR3, the full variable domain is GAGVSQSPSNKVTEKGKDVELRCDPISGHTALYWYRQSLGQGLEFLIYFQGNSAPDKSGLPSDRFSAERTGGSVSTLTIQRTQQEDSAVYLCASSLGRDQPQHFGDGTRLSIL.

The chain recombines TRBV11-3 with TRBJ1-1; D gene ambiguous. V was shortened by 3 bases and J by 1 base, with 6 bases between the two germline ends. CDR3 length equals 13 residues. Germline CDR1 and CDR2: SGHNT and YENEEA. The CDR3 protein is CASSFLTNTEAFF. The CDR3 DNA sequence: TGTGCCAGCAGCTTTTTGACGAACACTGAAGCTTTCTTT.

The V and J genes are TRBV5-4 and TRBJ1-6; D uncertain. V was pared by 1 base and J by 5 bases, with 13 bases between. The CDR3 runs to 16 residues. CDR1 and CDR2 from the germline V gene are SGHNT and YYREEE (reference sequence). As DNA, the CDR3 is TGTGCCAGCAGCTTGTCAGGTCTGAGGAATAATTCACCCCTCCACTTT. Translation: CASSLSGLRNNSPLHF.

The chain joins TRBV11-2 to TRBJ1-2, with D uncertain. Trimming pared 4 bases from V and 4 bases from J, leaving 4 bases between. The germline CDR1 and CDR2 sequences are SGHAT and FQNNGV. This CDR3 is built from 11 residues. The CDR3 DNA reads TGTGCCAGCAGCTCAAGCTATGGCTACACCTTC. Its protein product is CASSSSYGYTF. The full variable domain, rest sourced from reference TRBV11-2 and TRBJ1-2, is EAGVAQSPRYKIIEKRQSVAFWCNPISGHATLYWYQQILGQGPKLLIQFQNNGVVDDSQLPKDRFSAERLKGVDSTLKIQPAKLEDSAVYLCASSSSYGYTFGSGTRLTVV.

The CDR3 loop reads CASSQGWSSYNEQFF. The DNA for the CDR3 is TGTGCCAGCAGCCAGGGCTGGAGCTCCTACAATGAGCAGTTCTTC. The genes are TRBV3-1 (or the pseudogene TRBV3-2) and TRBJ2-1; D call uncertain. The CDR3 is 15 residues long. Germline V gene lookup returns CDR1 LGHDT and CDR2 YNNKEL (reference sequence). Deletions cut 3 bases from V and 0 bases from J, with 9 bases between.

The chain employs TRBV6-5 and TRBJ1-1; D ambiguous. The CDR3 extends over 12 amino acids. CDR1 is MNHEY, CDR2 SVGAGI, per germline. Between the trimmed V and J ends, which lost 8 bases and 1 base, there was a span of 8 bases. The CDR3 loop reads CASRWGNTEAFF. The CDR3 DNA is TGTGCCAGCCGCTGGGGGAACACTGAAGCTTTCTTT.